What follows is one T cell receptor beta chain and its context. This entry comes from a study of blood T cell repertoires in COVID-19. Authors' methods: Amplification of reference gene primers was used by the study to estimate nucleated cell counts. The assay was immunoSEQ multiplex PCR, and TCRdb's table has in-frame clones only and misses some. Clonal size and the V and J genes are those of that table, whereas D and trimming came from the DNA. The table has 95,000 to 100,000 clones, less than 85% seen once. This CDR3 is 15 amino acids long. Germline V gene data show CDR1 as SGHKS and CDR2 as YYEKEE (reference sequence). The V end was cut by 1 base, the J end by 2 bases, with 11 bases between.

The rearrangement links TRBV5-5 to TRBJ2-3, with D uncertain. The specimen was peripheral blood. This TCR was recovered from a human donor in a cohort sampled during active COVID-19. The CDR3, as DNA: TGTGCCAGCAGCTTGAGAGGCTTACCCACAGATACGCAGTATTTT. Translated: CASSLRGLPTDTQYF.